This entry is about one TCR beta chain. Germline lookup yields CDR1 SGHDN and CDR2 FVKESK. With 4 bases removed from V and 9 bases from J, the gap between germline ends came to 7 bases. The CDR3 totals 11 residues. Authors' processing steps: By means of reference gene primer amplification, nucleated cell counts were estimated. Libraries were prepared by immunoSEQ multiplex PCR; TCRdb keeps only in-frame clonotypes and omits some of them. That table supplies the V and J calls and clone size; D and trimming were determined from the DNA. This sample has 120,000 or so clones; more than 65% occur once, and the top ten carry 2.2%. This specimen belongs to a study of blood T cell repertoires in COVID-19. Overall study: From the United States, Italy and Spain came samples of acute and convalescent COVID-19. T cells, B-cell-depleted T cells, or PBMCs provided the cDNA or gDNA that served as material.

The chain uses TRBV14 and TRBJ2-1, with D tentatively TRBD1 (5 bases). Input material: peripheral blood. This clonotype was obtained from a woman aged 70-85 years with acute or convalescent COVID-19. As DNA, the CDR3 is TGTGCCAGCAGCCGGGGCCCTGAGCAGTTCTTC. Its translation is CASSRGPEQFF.